These 22 T cell receptor beta chains originate from one sample sequenced in a study of shared clonotypes between healthy human individuals. The assay was immunoSEQ multiplex PCR, and TCRdb's table has in-frame clones only and misses some. Altogether fewer than 600,000 clones are present, roughly three quarters being singletons, with the ten largest covering more than 10%. The sample taken for sequencing was PBMCs. All receptors derive from a woman aged 40 to 49 in good health. Some clones in this sample may be carry-over from other donors' samples.

The chain is built from TRBV18 and TRBJ2-3, with D possibly being TRBD2 (6 bases). Germline CDR1 KGHSH, CDR2 LQKENI. Trimming left V 2 bases short and J 4 bases short, with 16 bases between. The length of the CDR3 is 16 residues. CDR3 loop: CASSPAGLQASDTQYF. The CDR3 DNA follows: TGTGCCAGCTCACCAGCGGGATTGCAAGCTTCAGATACGCAGTATTTT.

This chain joins TRBV20-1 and TRBJ2-7; D unresolved. The CDR3 runs to 10 residues. Looked up from germline, CDR1 is DFQATT and CDR2 is SNEGSKA (reference sequence). With 2 bases removed from V and 7 bases from J, the gap between germline ends came to 6 bases. The CDR3 loop reads CSARWGEQYF. The CDR3 DNA reads as TGCAGTGCTAGATGGGGAGAGCAGTACTTC.

This chain connects TRBV27 to TRBJ2-7; 8 positions match TRBD2. The CDR3 has 15 residues. V lost 3 bases, J lost 0 bases, and 4 bases stayed unmatched. CDR1 is MNHEY, CDR2 SMNVEV, per germline (reference sequence). The DNA of the CDR3 is TGTGCCAGCAGTTTCAGACTAGCGAGCTCCTACGAGCAGTACTTC. Its protein product is CASSFRLASSYEQYF.

This sequence joins TRBV29-1 and TRBJ2-7, with TRBD2 matching over 8 bases. Germline V lookup: CDR1 SQVTM, CDR2 ANQGSEA. Trimming at V came to 8 bases and at J to 3 bases, leaving 15 bases not matched to a gene. This CDR3 is 15 amino acids long. The CDR3 nucleotides read TGCAGCTCGCTCGGGAGGGTGTCGGAGGGCTACGAGCAGTACTTC. It codes for CSSLGRVSEGYEQYF.

V gene TRBV7-9 combines with J gene TRBJ2-1; TRBD1 might be the D (6 bases). The CDR3 is made up of 18 amino acids. Trimming took 1 base from V and 0 from J, leaving 16 bases between them. From germline, CDR1 is SEHNR and CDR2 FQNEAQ (reference sequence). The CDR3 nucleotides read TGTGCCAGCAGCTTAGGACAGGCGATTATCGACTCCTACAATGAGCAGTTCTTC. As protein: CASSLGQAIIDSYNEQFF.

The chain carries TRBV27 and TRBJ2-5; 10 bases match TRBD1. The germline gives CDR1 MNHEY, CDR2 SMNVEV (reference sequence). V lost 5 bases to trimming and J lost 4 bases; unmatched junction nucleotides: 1. The CDR3 covers 13 residues. The CDR3 DNA sequence: TGTGCCAGCAGTCGGACAGGGGGAGAGACCCAGTACTTC. Its protein is CASSRTGGETQYF.

Regarding this clone: Other nucleotide sequences in the sample specify the same CDR3. V is TRBV11-2 and J is TRBJ2-3, with D perhaps TRBD1 or TRBD2 (5 bases each). This CDR3 is built from 15 residues. Germline V lookup: CDR1 SGHAT, CDR2 FQNNGV. V shed 3 bases and J shed 0 bases, with 10 bases lying between them. CDR3 nucleotide sequence: TGTGCCAGCAGCTTGGTTGGGACCAGCACAGATACGCAGTATTTT. It yields the protein CASSLVGTSTDTQYF.

This clone appeared once. The chain joins TRBV28 to TRBJ2-7, with 8 positions matching TRBD1. Germline-derived CDR1 and CDR2 are MDHEN and SYDVKM. The trim removed 6 bases at V and 5 bases at J, leaving 6 bases unmatched. This CDR3 contains 13 residues. Written as DNA, the CDR3 is TGTGCCAGCAGGGTCAGGGGGCACGACGAGCAGTACTTC. It codes for CASRVRGHDEQYF.

This clone was counted only a few times. V gene TRBV2 combines with J gene TRBJ1-1; no definite D call. V was shortened by 6 bases and J by 2 bases, with 10 bases between the two germline ends. The CDR3 runs 13 residues. From germline, CDR1 is SNHLY and CDR2 FYNNEI. CDR3 nucleotides: TGTGCCAGCAGCCGGACGGGAAACACTGAAGCTTTCTTT. Protein: CASSRTGNTEAFF.

J is TRBJ1-1 and V is TRBV19; a possible D gene is TRBD1 (5 bases). V lost 2 bases, J lost 3 bases, and 13 bases lay in between. Germline CDR1 is LNHDA and CDR2 is SQIVND (reference sequence). The CDR3 spans 15 residues. As DNA, the CDR3 is TGTGCCAGTAGTATATGGGGCAAGGTTGACACTGAAGCTTTCTTT. Encoded protein: CASSIWGKVDTEAFF.

This clone was counted a single time. The rearrangement uses TRBV7-8 and TRBJ2-7; D is ambiguous. The V end was cut by 5 bases, the J end by 3 bases, with 5 bases between. The CDR3 is 11 residues long. Germline-derived CDR1 and CDR2 are SGHVS and FQNEAQ. CDR3: CASSPHYEQYF. CDR3 DNA: TGTGCCAGCAGCCCGCACTACGAGCAGTACTTC.

This chain links TRBV11-2 with TRBJ2-1; a weak D match, TRBD1 (6 bases). Looked up from germline, CDR1 is SGHAT and CDR2 is FQNNGV. The CDR3 totals 13 residues. The V end lost 1 base, the J end lost 8 bases, and 9 bases lay between the germline ends. The DNA of the CDR3 is TGTGCCAGCAGCTTAGTCCACAGGGATGAGCAGTTCTTC. Translation gives CASSLVHRDEQFF.

The table lists this clone with many counts. The chain joins TRBV10-3 to TRBJ2-1; D remains ambiguous. CDR1 is ENHRY, CDR2 SYGVKD, per germline. The CDR3 length is 15 residues. Trimming stripped 0 bases from V and 9 bases from J, with 15 bases between. The CDR3 sequence is CAISESDGRLVEQFF. CDR3 nucleotides: TGTGCCATCAGTGAGTCCGACGGCCGCCTCGTTGAGCAGTTCTTC.

With respect to this clone: The sample holds other DNA sequences that translate to the same CDR3. The genes are TRBV30 and TRBJ2-5; 8 bases are shared with TRBD2. The DNA end is a closer match to TRBJ2-7, so the J assignment may be wrong. The CDR3 has 13 residues. CDR1 and CDR2 (germline): GTSNPN, SVGIG (reference sequence). Here the CDR3 reads CAWMRAGGYEQYF. CDR3 DNA sequence: TGTGCCTGGATGCGGGCGGGGGGCTACGAGCAGTACTTC.

Note on this clone: A single base is all that separates this from a far larger clone, so a read error is likely. V is TRBV29-1 and J is TRBJ1-2, with D tentatively TRBD1 (5 bases). Germline assignment: CDR1 SQVTM and CDR2 ANQGSEA. The length of the CDR3 is 17 residues. The CDR3 loop reads CSVEGDPQLNTNCGYTF. CDR3 coding DNA: TGCAGCGTTGAGGGGGATCCTCAACTAAATACTAACTGTGGCTACACCTTC.

As for this clone: A read error is likely here: a far larger clone is one base away. The same CDR3 arises from other DNA sequences in this sample as well. The chain is built from TRBV6-1 and TRBJ2-4; D could derive from TRBD1 or TRBD2 (6 bases each). The CDR3 spans 11 residues. Trimming stripped 1 base from V and 15 bases from J, with 10 bases between. Germline CDR1 and CDR2: MNHNS and SASEGT. The CDR3 region is CASSEEGGRYF. The CDR3 nucleotides are TGTGCCAGCAGTGAAGAGGGGGGCAGGTACTTC.

The chain recombines TRBV2 with TRBJ1-2; D unclear. The V end lost 5 bases, the J end lost 4 bases, and 8 bases lay between the germline ends. Germline lookup yields CDR1 SNHLY and CDR2 FYNNEI. The CDR3 spans 12 residues. CDR3 region: CASSLDTYGYTF. The DNA for the CDR3 is TGTGCCAGCAGTTTAGACACCTATGGCTACACCTTC.

The table lists this clone with a few counts. The V call is TRBV28, the J call TRBJ1-2; D uncertain. Trimming cost V 5 bases and J 4 bases, with 8 bases left between them. CDR1 is MDHEN and CDR2 is SYDVKM in the germline V gene. The CDR3 sequence is 12 residues long. CDR3: CASSREFYGYTF. The DNA for the CDR3 is TGTGCCAGCAGTAGGGAATTCTATGGCTACACCTTC.

The chain uses TRBV18 and TRBJ2-1, with 13 bases that match TRBD2. Germline CDR1 reads KGHSH; CDR2 reads LQKENI. This CDR3 has 16 residues. J was trimmed by 2 bases and V by 2 bases; bases with no gene match: 0. CDR3 sequence: CASSPGTSGAYNEQFF. For the CDR3, the DNA is TGTGCCAGCTCACCAGGGACTAGCGGGGCCTACAATGAGCAGTTCTTC.

The chain has TRBV9 and TRBJ1-2; weak D call: TRBD1 (5 bases). The CDR3 spans 12 residues. Per the germline V gene, CDR1 is SGDLS and CDR2 is YYNGEE. V lost 3 bases to trimming and J lost 9 bases, with 12 bases between them. The CDR3 DNA follows: TGTGCCAGCAGCGCTCCGGGACCGAGCTACACCTTC. Protein sequence: CASSAPGPSYTF.

The V and J genes are TRBV28 and TRBJ1-5; 9 nucleotides agree with TRBD1. Germline lookup yields CDR1 MDHEN and CDR2 SYDVKM. The CDR3 contains 17 residues. Losses at the gene ends were 3 bases for V and 6 bases for J; bases not matched to a gene: 12. CDR3 sequence: CASSFSGTGRLGQPQHF. The CDR3 bases are TGTGCCAGCAGTTTCTCTGGGACAGGGAGGTTAGGTCAGCCCCAGCATTTT.

V gene TRBV7-5 combines with J gene TRBJ1-2; the table's D call, TRBD1, was not checked against the DNA. TRBV7-5 is noted as a pseudogene. The CDR3 length is 19 residues. The CDR3 here is CVRSLVGAGQLPFLGGYTF. CDR3 coding DNA: TGTGTCAGAAGCTTAGTCGGGGCGGGACAGCTCCCTTTCTTAGGGGGCTACACCTTC.